One TCR beta chain is described in this entry. Its specificity is not known. These data are taken from a study of CXCR3-negative and CXCR3-positive naive CD8 T cells. Overall study results and limits: Fresh PBMCs served for most assays, and CXCR3 expression fell partially after cryopreservation. Naive cells with CXCR3 showed TRB CDR3s that were more hydrophobic than those in CXCR3-negative naive cells.

CDR3 length: 11 amino acids. In preparing the TRB cDNA libraries, 5' RACE with UMI labels was used. TCRdb re-called the 5' RACE reads; one entry per CDR3 protein, DNA not given. The sample table includes around 88,000 distinct CDR3 sequences. The sample was naive CXCR3+ CD8+ T cells from blood. Indicated subset: CD45RO-CCR7+CD27+CD95- naive CD8+ T cells expressing CXCR3 (TNR3+). The TCR comes from a human donor in good health. Some clones in this sample may be carry-over from other donors' samples. The chain joins TRBV21-1 to TRBJ1-2. TRBV21-1 is a pseudogene. CDR3 sequence: CASSQTYGYTF.